The entry that follows covers one TCR beta chain sequence. Its specificity is unknown. V lost 2 bases and J lost 1, with 9 bases in between. Per germline, CDR1 SGHNT and CDR2 YYREEE (reference sequence). The CDR3 length is 14 residues. Each of the patients experienced relapse following autologous stem cell transplantation, and their brentuximab vedotin exposure differed. The protocol was immunoSEQ multiplex PCR, while the TCRdb copy is restricted to in-frame clones and leaves out a portion. The sample includes tens of thousands of clones, 86% seen only once; the top ten take around 2.7%. The source of the sample is a study of PD-1 blockade in classical Hodgkin lymphoma. Study results and caveats: Complete responders' diversity at baseline resembled that of newly diagnosed patients. Exclusion was the outcome for patients who began nivolumab under 1 year after ASCT.

This chain joins TRBV5-4 and TRBJ2-5; D is unclear. Sequences were derived from peripheral blood mononuclear cells (PBMCs), sampled at baseline. This clonotype was obtained from a human donor with classical Hodgkin lymphoma. The CDR3 sequence is CASSFFATQETQYF. CDR3 nucleotide sequence: TGTGCCAGCAGCTTTTTTGCGACCCAAGAGACCCAGTACTTC. Filled out from reference TRBV5-4 and TRBJ2-5, the complete variable domain reads ETGVTQSPTHLIKTRGQQVTLRCSSQSGHNTVSWYQQALGQGPQFIFQYYREEENGRGNFPPRFSGLQFPNYSSELNVNALELDDSALYLCASSFFATQETQYFGPGTRLLVL.